What follows is one T cell receptor beta chain and its context. The entry originates in a study of early T cells in non-severe SARS-CoV-2 infection. There are 13 residues in the CDR3. Germline V gives CDR1 LNHNV, CDR2 YYDKDF (reference sequence). Between the trimmed V and J ends, which lost 5 bases and 1 base, there was a span of 9 bases. cDNA molecules, individually, were tagged with unique molecular identifiers. One entry per CDR3 protein results from TCRdb running MiXCR on the 5' RACE reads. The table includes more than 85,000 distinct CDR3 sequences, 16% detected once. Sequenced: whole blood. The receptor's source is an adult who was a healthcare worker with PCR-confirmed SARS-CoV-2 infection or an uninfected control (not recorded which). V is TRBV15 and J is TRBJ2-7; no reliable D call. CDR3 bases: TGTGCCACCAGCGTAAGGTTATCCTACGAGCAGTACTTC. Its protein is CATSVRLSYEQYF. The full variable domain, rest sourced from reference TRBV15 and TRBJ2-7, is DAMVIQNPRYQVTQFGKPVTLSCSQTLNHNVMYWYQQKSSQAPKLLFHYYDKDFNNEADTPDNFQSRRPNTSFCFLDIRSPGLGDTAMYLCATSVRLSYEQYFGPGTRLTVT.